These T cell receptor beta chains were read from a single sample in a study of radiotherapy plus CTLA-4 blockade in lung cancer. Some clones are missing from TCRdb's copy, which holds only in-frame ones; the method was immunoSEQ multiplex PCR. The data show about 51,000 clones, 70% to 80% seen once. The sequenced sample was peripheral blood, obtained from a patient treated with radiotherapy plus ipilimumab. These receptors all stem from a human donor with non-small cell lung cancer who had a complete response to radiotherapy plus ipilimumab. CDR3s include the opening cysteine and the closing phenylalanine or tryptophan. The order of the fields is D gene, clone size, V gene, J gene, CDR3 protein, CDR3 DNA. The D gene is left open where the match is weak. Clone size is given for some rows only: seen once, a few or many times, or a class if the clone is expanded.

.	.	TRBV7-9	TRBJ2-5	CASSLTGAGETQYF	TGTGCCAGCAGCTTAACAGGGGCGGGGGAGACCCAGTACTTC
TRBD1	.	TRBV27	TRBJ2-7	CASSPSWTGVYEQYF	TGTGCCAGCAGCCCCAGCTGGACAGGGGTCTACGAGCAGTACTTC
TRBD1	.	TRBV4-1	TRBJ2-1	CASSQERAGQGVGNEQFF	TGCGCCAGCAGCCAAGAACGCGCGGGACAGGGAGTAGGCAATGAGCAGTTCTTC
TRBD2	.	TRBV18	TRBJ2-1	CASSPELAGGSNEQFF	TGTGCCAGCTCACCGGAACTAGCGGGAGGGAGTAATGAGCAGTTCTTC
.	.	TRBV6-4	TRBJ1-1	CASSDSSVGTEAFF	TGTGCCAGCAGTGACTCGAGCGTCGGGACTGAAGCTTTCTTT
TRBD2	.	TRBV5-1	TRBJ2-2	CASSFMTSGMSGELFF	TGCGCCAGCAGCTTTATGACTAGCGGGATGTCGGGGGAGCTGTTTTTT
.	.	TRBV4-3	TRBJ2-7	CASSQEIPGLEQYF	TGCGCCAGCAGCCAAGAAATTCCGGGGTTGGAGCAGTACTTC
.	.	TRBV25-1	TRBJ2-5	CASSAALGGQETQYF	TGTGCCAGCAGTGCGGCTCTGGGGGGCCAAGAGACCCAGTACTTC
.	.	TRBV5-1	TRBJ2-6	CASSLLSGANVLTF	TGCGCCAGCAGCTTACTTTCTGGGGCCAACGTCCTGACTTTC
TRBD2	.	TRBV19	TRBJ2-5	CASSIDGAGGQETQYF	TGTGCCAGTAGTATAGACGGAGCGGGAGGGCAAGAGACCCAGTACTTC
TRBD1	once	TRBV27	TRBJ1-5	CASSPRTGAEQPQHF	TGTGCCAGCAGTCCAAGGACAGGGGCCGAGCAGCCCCAGCATTTT
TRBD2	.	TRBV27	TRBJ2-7	CASSLGGNSYEQYF	TGTGCCAGCTCTTTGGGGGGGAATTCCTACGAGCAGTACTTC
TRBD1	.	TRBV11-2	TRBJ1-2	CASSPQRGRGPNYGYTF	TGTGCCAGCAGCCCCCAACGCGGCAGGGGGCCGAACTATGGCTACACCTTC
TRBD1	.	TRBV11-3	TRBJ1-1	CASSPGGTGGRKAFF	TGTGCCAGCTCTCCCGGCGGAACAGGGGGGAGGAAAGCTTTCTTT
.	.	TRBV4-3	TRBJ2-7	CASSQDRGTTYGSEQYF	TGCGCCAGCAGCCAAGATCGAGGCACCACCTACGGCAGCGAGCAGTACTTC
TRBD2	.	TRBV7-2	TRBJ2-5	CASSNLAGGQETQYF	TGTGCCAGCAGCAACCTAGCGGGGGGCCAAGAGACCCAGTACTTC
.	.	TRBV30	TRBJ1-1	CAFNPGSNTEAFF	TGTGCCTTCAACCCTGGGAGTAACACTGAAGCTTTCTTT
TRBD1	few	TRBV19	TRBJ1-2	CASRRQGLGYTF	TGTGCCAGTAGGCGACAGGGACTTGGCTACACCTTC
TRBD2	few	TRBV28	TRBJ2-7	CASSSGGVGDGSYEQYF	TGTGCCAGCAGTTCGGGGGGGGTGGGGGACGGCTCCTACGAGCAGTACTTC
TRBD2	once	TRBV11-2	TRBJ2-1	CASSTGGYNEQFF	TGTGCCAGCAGCACGGGGGGTTACAATGAGCAGTTCTTC
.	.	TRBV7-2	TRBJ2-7	CASSLVGGFYEQYF	TGTGCCAGCAGCTTAGTAGGAGGTTTCTACGAGCAGTACTTC
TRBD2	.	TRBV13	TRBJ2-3	CASSLPGLTSTDTQYF	TGTGCCAGCAGCCTCCCGGGACTAACAAGCACAGATACGCAGTATTTT
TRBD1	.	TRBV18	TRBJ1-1	CASSTGTVTEAFF	TGTGCCAGCTCAACTGGGACAGTTACTGAAGCTTTCTTT
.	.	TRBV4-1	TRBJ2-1	CASSPGGAGSQFF	TGCGCCAGCAGCCCTGGGGGGGCGGGAAGCCAGTTCTTC
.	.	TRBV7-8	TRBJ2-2	CASSFTGTNTGELFF	TGTGCCAGCAGCTTTACAGGGACGAACACCGGGGAGCTGTTTTTT
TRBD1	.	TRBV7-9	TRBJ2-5	CASSHDRGWQETQYF	TGTGCCAGCAGCCACGACAGGGGTTGGCAAGAGACCCAGTACTTC
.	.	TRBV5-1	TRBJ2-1	CASSAKAGIGTNEQFF	TGCGCCAGCAGCGCGAAGGCGGGGATAGGGACCAATGAGCAGTTCTTC
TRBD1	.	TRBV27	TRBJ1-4	CASSLWVATGAEKLFF	TGTGCCAGCAGTTTATGGGTCGCGACAGGGGCCGAAAAACTGTTTTTT
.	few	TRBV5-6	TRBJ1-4	CASSTGGATNEKLFF	TGTGCCAGCAGTACCGGTGGTGCAACTAATGAAAAACTGTTTTTT
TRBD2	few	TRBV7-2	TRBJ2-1	CASSLVGAGGTYNEQFF	TGTGCCAGCAGCTTAGTTGGGGCGGGAGGCACCTACAATGAGCAGTTCTTC
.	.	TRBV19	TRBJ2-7	CASRLRRSGTYEQYF	TGTGCCAGTCGACTTCGACGGTCCGGGACCTACGAGCAGTACTTC
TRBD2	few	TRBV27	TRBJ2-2	CASSPLGLAEGANTGELFF	TGTGCCAGCAGTCCCCTCGGACTAGCGGAAGGCGCGAACACCGGGGAGCTGTTTTTT
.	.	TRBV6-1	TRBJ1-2	CASSIQGSGYTF	TGTGCCAGCAGCATACAGGGCTCTGGCTACACCTTC
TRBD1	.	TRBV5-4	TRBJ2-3	CASSGKGTAFTDTQYF	TGTGCCAGCAGCGGTAAAGGGACAGCTTTCACAGATACGCAGTATTTT
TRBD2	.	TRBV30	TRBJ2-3	CAWSVPRTSHDTDTQYF	TGTGCCTGGAGTGTACCCCGGACTAGCCACGACACAGATACGCAGTATTTT
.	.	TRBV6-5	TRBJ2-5	CASSYSFLSRETQYF	TGTGCCAGCAGTTACTCGTTCCTTTCTCGGGAGACCCAGTACTTC
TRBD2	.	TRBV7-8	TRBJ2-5	CASSFGTSGREETQYF	TGTGCCAGCAGCTTTGGGACTAGCGGGAGGGAAGAGACCCAGTACTTC